This entry lists 32 T cell receptor beta chains sequenced from one sample in a study of post-analysis software for immune sequencing data. Broader study findings: About 5 TRBV segments appeared more often in patients than in controls, and TRBV5-6, TRBV5-1 and TRBV20-1 were among these.

Their antigens are not known. The TCR beta cDNA libraries carried unique molecular identifiers. TCRdb used MiXCR to reprocess the PCR reads, holding one entry per CDR3 protein. The repertoire holds roughly 600,000 distinct CDR3 sequences, roughly two fifths seen once, with over 1.5% in the top ten. Material: blood. Source of these receptors: a girl aged 10 to 17 with multiple sclerosis.

The CDR3 region is CSARDADRVYEQYF. For the CDR3, the DNA is TGCAGTGCTAGAGACGCGGACAGAGTTTACGAGCAGTACTTC. V is TRBV20-1 and J is TRBJ2-7, with D perhaps matching TRBD1 (6 bases). Germline lookup yields CDR1 DFQATT and CDR2 SNEGSKA (reference sequence). CDR3 length: 14 residues. Trimming stripped 0 bases from V and 4 bases from J, with 13 bases between.

The V and J genes are TRBV7-2 and TRBJ2-3; 9 bases are a match to TRBD1. The CDR3 totals 14 residues. CDR1 and CDR2 (germline): SGHTA, FQGNSA. V lost 5 bases to trimming and J lost 3 bases; unmatched junction nucleotides: 3. The CDR3 loop reads CASSQDRGTDTQYF. CDR3 DNA: TGTGCCAGCAGCCAGGACAGGGGAACAGATACGCAGTATTTT.

V usage is TRBV6-5 and J usage is TRBJ1-2; D is unresolved. Trimming shortened V by 0 bases and J by 1 base, and 15 bases separated the two germline ends. The CDR3 is made up of 17 amino acids. Germline CDR1 and CDR2: MNHEY and SVGAGI. The CDR3 coding sequence is TGTGCCAGCAGTTACTCGCCGGCCACCCTTATTAACTATGGCTACACCTTC. Translating it yields CASSYSPATLINYGYTF.

This clonotype was observed a handful of times. The chain uses TRBV6-5 and TRBJ1-5; tentatively, D is TRBD1 (5 bases). The germline CDR1 and CDR2 sequences are MNHEY and SVGAGI. The V and J ends lost 9 bases and 0 bases respectively, with 6 bases between them. This CDR3 region has 12 residues. In DNA form, the CDR3 reads TGTGCCAGTAGGGGTAGCAATCAGCCCCAGCATTTT. It is translated as CASRGSNQPQHF.

The chain employs TRBV12-3 or TRBV12-4 and TRBJ2-1, with 9 nucleotides matching TRBD1. V was clipped by 5 bases and J by 9 bases; unmatched bases: 11. The CDR3 length is 15 residues. Here the CDR3 DNA reads TGTGCCAGCAGTGGAGGGACAGGGAAGCGTGGTGAGCAGTTCTTC. Protein product: CASSGGTGKRGEQFF.

This chain joins TRBV25-1 and TRBJ2-1; 10 nucleotides line up with TRBD2. Losses at the gene ends were 6 bases for V and 6 bases for J; bases not matched to a gene: 14. Germline CDR1 is MGHDK and CDR2 is SYGVNS. This CDR3 region has 17 residues. Written as DNA, the CDR3 is TGTGCCAGCAGGGAAACCACTAGCGGGATGAATGTCAATGAGCAGTTCTTC. Its translation: CASRETTSGMNVNEQFF.

This CDR3 reads CATSFGADEKLFF. The CDR3 nucleotides read TGTGCCACCAGTTTTGGGGCCGATGAAAAACTGTTTTTT. This chain links TRBV15 with TRBJ1-4; D perhaps matches TRBD1 (5 bases). V lost 6 bases to trimming and J lost 6 bases, with 11 bases between them. The CDR3 spans 13 residues. Germline CDR1 LNHNV, CDR2 YYDKDF (reference sequence).

The chain is built from TRBV5-1 and TRBJ2-5, with D possibly matching TRBD2 (6 bases). The J call may be wrong; the DNA end is better matched by TRBJ2-7. CDR3 length: 15 amino acids. Germline V gives CDR1 SGHRS, CDR2 YFSETQ. The CDR3 region is CASSLAGGGDGEQYF. DNA of the CDR3: TGCGCCAGCAGCTTGGCCGGTGGCGGGGACGGCGAGCAGTACTTC.

In this sample, this clonotype turned up a few times. The chain has TRBV20-1 and TRBJ2-1; TRBD2 matches at 9 bases. The CDR3 length is 16 residues. J was trimmed by 8 bases and V by 1 base; bases with no gene match: 12. In germline, CDR1 is DFQATT, CDR2 SNEGSKA (reference sequence). CDR3 coding DNA: TGCAGTGCTAGAGTAGGTAGCGGGGGACCTTATGATGAGCAGTTCTTC. It is translated as CSARVGSGGPYDEQFF.

The chain couples TRBV7-2 to TRBJ2-3, with D uncertain. This CDR3 is 12 amino acids long. V was cut by 3 bases and J by 6 bases, with 7 bases left in between. The germline V gene has CDR1 SGHTA and CDR2 FQGNSA. The CDR3 nucleotides read TGTGCCAGCAGCTTGTATCCGGATACGCAGTATTTT. Translating gives CASSLYPDTQYF.

This chain uses TRBV4-2 with TRBJ2-1; 9 bases are a match to TRBD2. J gave up 8 bases and V 1 base, and 15 bases lay outside the gene matches. CDR1 is LGHNA and CDR2 is YNFKEQ in the germline V gene. This CDR3 spans 18 amino acids. For the CDR3, the DNA is TGTGCCAGCAGCCAAGGGACTCTAGCGGGGCCCGGCGGGTATGAGCAGTTCTTC. It specifies CASSQGTLAGPGGYEQFF.

This rearrangement joins TRBV29-1 to TRBJ2-5, with D perhaps matching TRBD2 (6 bases). CDR1 is SQVTM and CDR2 is ANQGSEA in the germline V gene. Trimming shortened V by 4 bases and J by 5 bases, and 8 bases separated the two germline ends. The CDR3 has 11 residues. The CDR3: CSVGRGETQYF. The CDR3 nucleotides read TGCAGCGTTGGGAGGGGTGAGACCCAGTACTTC.

In the case of this clonotype: The junction does not match germline at one end; this may be a read error. V and J are TRBV7-9 and TRBJ2-1; no reliable D call. CDR1 and CDR2 (germline): SEHNR, FQNEAQ (reference sequence). This CDR3 comprises 14 residues. CDR3 nucleotide sequence: TGTGCCAGTAGCTTAATTAGAGTAGGCGATGAGCAGTTCTTC. Translated: CASSLIRVGDEQFF. The whole variable domain, remainder taken from reference TRBV7-9 and TRBJ2-1, is DTGVSQNPRHKITKRGQNVTFRCDPISEHNRLYWYRQTLGQGPEFLTYFQNEAQLEKSRLLSDRFSAERPKGSFSTLEIQRTEQGDSAMYLCASSLIRVGDEQFFGPGTRLTVL.

This clonotype was detected a few times. The J gene is TRBJ2-1, the V gene TRBV2; 16 nucleotides match TRBD2. The CDR3 spans 15 residues. Trimming cost V 6 bases and J 9 bases; bases outside gene matches: 5. Per the germline V gene, CDR1 is SNHLY and CDR2 is FYNNEI. The CDR3 reads CASRGLAGGPIEQFF. CDR3 DNA sequence: TGTGCCAGCAGGGGACTAGCGGGGGGGCCTATTGAGCAGTTCTTC.

This clonotype was counted ten times or more. J is TRBJ1-2 and V is TRBV7-9; D gene unclear. The CDR3 runs 13 residues. Germline-derived CDR1 and CDR2 are SEHNR and FQNEAQ (reference sequence). Trimming shortened V by 5 bases and J by 7 bases, and 14 bases separated the two germline ends. CDR3 DNA sequence: TGTGCCAGCAGCGGGTTCTCCGAGGCTGGCTACACCTTC. Its protein is CASSGFSEAGYTF. Supplemented by reference TRBV7-9 and TRBJ1-2, the full variable domain reads DTGVSQNPRHKITKRGQNVTFRCDPISEHNRLYWYRQTLGQGPEFLTYFQNEAQLEKSRLLSDRFSAERPKGSFSTLEIQRTEQGDSAMYLCASSGFSEAGYTFGSGTRLTVV.

The chain has TRBV20-1 and TRBJ2-5; 10 bases agree with TRBD2. The CDR3 runs to 15 residues. V lost 5 bases to trimming and J lost 1 base; unmatched junction nucleotides: 7. Per germline, CDR1 DFQATT and CDR2 SNEGSKA (reference sequence). The CDR3 region has the DNA TGCAGTGCTTTCCTAGCGGGAGAGGGCCAAGAGACCCAGTACTTC. Amino acids: CSAFLAGEGQETQYF.

This clonotype was detected only once. The junction departs from germline at one end; a sequencing error may be responsible. The CDR3 spells CTSSDSSGSRDEQFF. The CDR3 DNA is TGCACCAGCAGTGACTCTAGCGGGAGTAGGGATGAGCAGTTCTTC. This chain links TRBV10-1 with TRBJ2-1; TRBD2 agrees at 10 bases. The V gene's germline CDR1 is WNHNN and CDR2 SYGVQD (reference sequence). CDR3 length equals 15 residues.

The chain couples TRBV12-3 or TRBV12-4 to TRBJ1-1; the D gene is possibly TRBD1 (6 bases). This CDR3 is built from 11 residues. V shed 6 bases and J shed 11 bases, with 13 bases lying between them. The CDR3 reads CASSPQGTAFF. The CDR3 region has the DNA TGTGCCAGCAGCCCACAGGGAACGGCTTTCTTT.

The chain employs TRBV6-5 and TRBJ1-2, with 8 bases fitting TRBD1. The CDR3 consists of 13 residues. Trimming at V came to 5 bases and at J to 8 bases, leaving 7 bases not matched to a gene. Germline V gives CDR1 MNHEY, CDR2 SVGAGI. The CDR3 region is CASSHDRGGGYTF. In DNA, the CDR3 is TGTGCCAGCAGTCACGACAGGGGCGGAGGCTACACCTTC.

This clonotype has only a few counts. The CDR3 here is CASSLVQGPYEQYF. The CDR3 DNA reads TGTGCCAGCAGTTTAGTTCAGGGCCCCTACGAGCAGTACTTC. V is TRBV12-3 or TRBV12-4 and J is TRBJ2-7, with a weak D call TRBD1 (5 bases). The ends were cut back, 1 base at V and 2 bases at J, with 9 bases in the middle. The CDR3 is made up of 14 amino acids.

The V gene is TRBV29-1, the J gene TRBJ2-1; 10 nucleotides agree with TRBD2. The CDR3 is made up of 15 amino acids. The ends lost 3 bases at V and 8 bases at J; junction bases unmatched: 10. In germline, CDR1 is SQVTM, CDR2 ANQGSEA. CDR3 protein: CSVEPASGRGDEQFF. CDR3 in DNA: TGCAGCGTTGAGCCGGCTAGCGGGAGAGGGGATGAGCAGTTCTTC.

The chain links TRBV7-8 to TRBJ2-3; D possibly corresponds to TRBD1 (6 bases). The germline gives CDR1 SGHVS, CDR2 FQNEAQ. Trimming pared 2 bases from V and 1 base from J, leaving 7 bases between. The CDR3 sequence is 14 residues long. CDR3 region: CASSLNRGTDTQYF. The CDR3 coding sequence is TGTGCCAGCAGCTTAAACAGGGGCACAGATACGCAGTATTTT.

This clonotype was recorded at least ten times. This chain joins TRBV6-4 and TRBJ2-1; 11 bases fit TRBD2. V gave up 2 bases and J gave up 8 bases; unmatched junction bases: 5. The germline CDR1 and CDR2 sequences are MRHNA and SNTAGT. CDR3 length: 15 residues. CDR3 in DNA: TGTGCCAGCAGTGACGGTAGCGGGGGGGCCGATGAGCAGTTCTTC. Protein: CASSDGSGGADEQFF.

This clonotype was observed a handful of times. The genes are TRBV10-3 and TRBJ2-7; a possible D gene is TRBD2 (6 bases). V was pared by 4 bases and J by 5 bases, with 12 bases between. Germline V gives CDR1 ENHRY, CDR2 SYGVKD. This CDR3 contains 13 residues. Here the CDR3 DNA reads TGTGCCATCAGTGCTACGGGGGACCACGAGCAGTACTTC. Translation gives CAISATGDHEQYF.

In this sample, this clonotype turned up many times. This sequence joins TRBV29-1 and TRBJ2-7; 10 positions match TRBD1. This CDR3 comprises 12 residues. Unmatched junction bases numbered 3, after V lost 4 bases and J lost 6 bases. The germline V gene has CDR1 SQVTM and CDR2 ANQGSEA. CDR3 DNA sequence: TGCAGCGTTGGACAGGGGGCGGCCGAGCAGTACTTC. Amino acid sequence: CSVGQGAAEQYF.

A word on this clonotype: The junction departs from the called germline gene at one end, perhaps through a read error. The chain employs TRBV30 and TRBJ1-1; 9 nucleotides agree with TRBD1. Germline V gene data show CDR1 as GTSNPN and CDR2 as SVGIG (reference sequence). This CDR3 contains 13 residues. The CDR3 DNA sequence: TGTGCCTGGAGAGGACAGGGGTTAACTGAAGCTTGCTTT. Translated, it gives CAWRGQGLTEACF.

The V and J genes are TRBV29-1 and TRBJ2-3; tentatively, D is TRBD2 (6 bases). V lost 6 bases and J 5 bases, leaving 21 bases between the germline ends. CDR1 and CDR2 from the germline V gene are SQVTM and ANQGSEA. This CDR3 has 15 amino acids. The CDR3 DNA reads as TGCAGCGTCGATTACGGGACGCCCGGGGGAGATACGCAGTATTTT. Protein product: CSVDYGTPGGDTQYF.

The chain recombines TRBV5-1 with TRBJ2-5; D not resolved. The CDR3 runs 15 residues. The V and J ends lost 4 bases and 0 bases respectively, with 13 bases between them. Germline V gene sequence: CDR1 SGHRS, CDR2 YFSETQ. The CDR3 nucleotides are TGCGCCAGCAGCCTATCCAGAGAGTACCAAGAGACCCAGTACTTC. Translating gives CASSLSREYQETQYF. The whole variable domain, filled in from reference TRBV5-1 and TRBJ2-5, reads KAGVTQTPRYLIKTRGQQVTLSCSPISGHRSVSWYQQTPGQGLQFLFEYFSETQRNKGNFPGRFSGRQFSNSRSEMNVSTLELGDSALYLCASSLSREYQETQYFGPGTRLLVL.

The V gene is TRBV5-1, the J gene TRBJ2-5; tentative D call: TRBD1 (6 bases). CDR3 length: 16 amino acids. Germline CDR1 reads SGHRS; CDR2 reads YFSETQ. V was trimmed by 5 bases and J by 5 bases, leaving 22 bases between them. The CDR3: CASRPGYRASSETQYF. The CDR3 DNA sequence: TGCGCCAGCAGGCCAGGCTACAGGGCATCATCCGAGACCCAGTACTTC.

This chain links TRBV5-1 with TRBJ1-4, with D perhaps matching TRBD1 (5 bases). CDR3 length equals 16 residues. CDR1 is SGHRS, CDR2 YFSETQ, per germline. Trimming stripped 0 bases from V and 8 bases from J, with 17 bases between. CDR3 amino acids: CASSLDGTSQEEKLFF. The CDR3 DNA is TGCGCCAGCAGCTTGGACGGGACGTCCCAGGAAGAAAAACTGTTTTTT.

The V and J genes are TRBV15 and TRBJ2-2, with 7 bases fitting TRBD1. The V segment lost 1 base and the J segment 4 bases; nucleotides outside the gene matches: 9. Germline assignment: CDR1 LNHNV and CDR2 YYDKDF (reference sequence). The length of the CDR3 is 17 residues. In nucleotides, the CDR3 is TGTGCCACCAGCAGAGTTTTTGGGACAGCAGGCACCGGGGAGCTGTTTTTT. This codes for CATSRVFGTAGTGELFF.

The chain combines TRBV5-1 with TRBJ1-2; 7 nucleotides line up with TRBD1. The CDR3 spans 15 residues. Germline loops: CDR1 SGHRS, CDR2 YFSETQ. After removal of 7 bases from V and 4 bases from J, the junction contained 13 bases not matched to a gene. CDR3 sequence reads: CASSPGDRPSYGYTF. CDR3 coding DNA: TGCGCCAGCTCCCCGGGGGACAGACCCAGCTATGGCTACACCTTC.